Listed below are T cell receptor beta chains from one sample, sequenced in a study of blood T cell repertoires in COVID-19. Measured with immunoSEQ multiplex PCR; TCRdb has only the in-frame clones, and not every one. There are 300,000 to 400,000 clones in the sample; 80% to 90% occur only once, and under 8.5% lies in the top ten. The material sequenced was peripheral blood. The source is a woman in her sixties or seventies with COVID-19, enrolled during active disease. Each CDR3 is given without its conserved first and last residue.

j_call | cdr3_length | v_call | cdr3_aa
TRBJ2-5 | 14 | TRBV11-3 | ASSLEVRQGWETQY
TRBJ1-1 | 12 | TRBV5-6 | ASSLAGANTEAF
TRBJ1-4 | 13 | TRBV9 | ASSVAGTGAEKLF
TRBJ2-3 | 12 | TRBV30 | AWSGLVSTDTQY
TRBJ2-7 | 13 | TRBV6-5 | ASRQGGTSNYEQY
TRBJ1-4 | 14 | TRBV2 | ASSPRGGGSNEKLF
TRBJ2-6 | 16 | TRBV6-4 | ASSTTGNSPSGANVLT
TRBJ2-7 | 12 | TRBV6-6 | ASRTRDSLYEQY
TRBJ2-5 | 15 | TRBV20-1 | SASLIRRGGTQETQY
TRBJ1-2 | 13 | TRBV9 | ASSVEDRVSYGYT
TRBJ1-2 | 13 | TRBV18 | ASSPQDSLNYGYT
TRBJ2-2 | 13 | TRBV30 | AWSATGVGTGELF
TRBJ2-1 | 14 | TRBV5-1 | ASSLGGVGSYNEQF
TRBJ1-2 | 12 | TRBV6-1 | ASSEAGTGAGYT
TRBJ2-7 | 14 | TRBV7-2 | ASSTPSGGGVYEQY
TRBJ2-1 | 10 | TRBV11-3 | ASSPGGNEQF
TRBJ2-3 | 16 | TRBV7-2 | ASSSPGAGASSTDTQY
TRBJ2-7 | 12 | TRBV3-1/TRBV3-2 | ASSQVPHGNEQY
TRBJ2-3 | 13 | TRBV7-3 | ASSSISGDTDTQY
TRBJ2-7 | 11 | TRBV5-1 | ASSAGQVHEQY
TRBJ2-7 | 15 | TRBV19 | ASSIGGTGSRRYEQY
TRBJ2-3 | 13 | TRBV18 | ASSPPGQGSDTQY
TRBJ1-6 | 13 | TRBV7-3 | ASSQGSFRGSPLH
TRBJ1-5 | 16 | TRBV7-8 | ASSLAIGLRYSNQPQH
TRBJ2-1 | 13 | TRBV25-1 | ASSERGGAHNEQF
TRBJ1-1 | 11 | TRBV30 | AWILEMNTEAF
TRBJ1-6 | 14 | TRBV6-5 | ASSSLESSYNSPLH
TRBJ2-7 | 13 | TRBV4-1 | ASSQLSGGVAEQY
TRBJ1-2 | 11 | TRBV10-3 | AISRTGVDGYT
TRBJ1-4 | 12 | TRBV9 | ASSVDAGSEKLF
TRBJ1-4 | 10 | TRBV29-1 | SVDRGNEKLF
TRBJ1-2 | 11 | TRBV29-1 | SDNRGDNYGYT
TRBJ2-7 | 13 | TRBV13 | ASSLGATGVNEQY